These 30 T cell receptor beta chains were all obtained from the same sample, sequenced in a study of response to subunit inactivated influenza vaccine. TCRdb reprocessed the RT-PCR reads with MiXCR, giving one entry per CDR3 protein. The sample has roughly 670,000 distinct CDR3 sequences, around 15% seen once. Sequences were derived from PBMCs from blood, sampled around two weeks before vaccination. The source of these receptors is a man in his forties or fifties who received an inactivated influenza vaccine.

This clonotype was picked up a small number of times. The rearrangement joins TRBV12-3 or TRBV12-4 to TRBJ2-1; D is perhaps TRBD1 (6 bases). V was shortened by 5 bases and J by 1 base, with 12 bases between the two germline ends. CDR3 length: 15 amino acids. The CDR3 is CASSQQGLSYNEQFF. Here the CDR3 DNA reads TGTGCCAGCAGTCAACAGGGTTTGTCCTACAATGAGCAGTTCTTC.

J is TRBJ2-5 and V is TRBV10-3, with 12 bases aligning to TRBD2. The CDR3 has 16 amino acids. V dropped 0 bases and J dropped 4; count of bases not matched to a gene: 3. Germline V gives CDR1 ENHRY, CDR2 SYGVKD. The CDR3 nucleotides are TGTGCCATCAGTGAGTCTACTAGCGGGAGGCTAGAGACCCAGTACTTC. Protein product: CAISESTSGRLETQYF.

This clonotype has more than one count but fewer than ten. CDR3: CASSSFGRTGQYGYTF. The CDR3 DNA reads as TGTGCCAGCAGCTCTTTTGGGCGGACAGGACAATATGGCTACACCTTC. This sequence joins TRBV7-9 and TRBJ1-2, with 7 bases that match TRBD1. V lost 4 bases, J lost 5 bases, and 13 bases stayed unmatched. The CDR3 loop spans 16 amino acids. CDR1 and CDR2 (germline): SEHNR, FQNEAQ (reference sequence). Drawing the rest from reference TRBV7-9 and TRBJ1-2, the complete variable domain is DTGVSQNPRHKITKRGQNVTFRCDPISEHNRLYWYRQTLGQGPEFLTYFQNEAQLEKSRLLSDRFSAERPKGSFSTLEIQRTEQGDSAMYLCASSSFGRTGQYGYTFGSGTRLTVV.

This clonotype was counted between two and nine times. This chain links TRBV6-1 with TRBJ2-1; 10 positions agree with TRBD2. Germline V gene sequence: CDR1 MNHNS, CDR2 SASEGT. Germline trimming cut 5 bases from V and 15 bases from J; bases unmatched to any gene: 19. CDR3 size: 16 residues. CDR3: CASSTFPPRSGGALFF. The CDR3 DNA reads TGTGCCAGCAGTACCTTTCCCCCCAGGAGCGGGGGGGCCTTGTTCTTC.

The chain employs TRBV29-1 and TRBJ1-1; D ambiguous. Germline V gene data show CDR1 as SQVTM and CDR2 as ANQGSEA. The germline V and J ends were trimmed by 4 bases and 0 bases, with 6 bases remaining between them. The CDR3 has 12 amino acids. This CDR3 is CSVVSLNTEAFF. CDR3 bases: TGCAGCGTTGTATCCTTGAACACTGAAGCTTTCTTT.

CDR3 sequence: CASSQQLLEAFF. DNA for the CDR3: TGTGCCAGCAGCCAACAGCTCCTGGAAGCTTTCTTT. The rearrangement links TRBV6-6 to TRBJ1-1; no clear D. There are 12 residues in the CDR3. Deletions cut 6 bases from V and 8 bases from J, with 13 bases between. CDR1 is MNHNY and CDR2 is SVGAGI in the germline V gene (reference sequence).

This clonotype was seen only a few times. The V call is TRBV20-1, the J call TRBJ2-3; 10 positions match TRBD1. Germline CDR1 is DFQATT and CDR2 is SNEGSKA (reference sequence). This CDR3 spans 14 amino acids. V dropped 3 bases and J dropped 5; count of bases not matched to a gene: 5. The CDR3 DNA sequence: TGCAGTGCTAGGACAGGGGGCTTCGGAGATACGCAGTATTTT. The encoded protein is CSARTGGFGDTQYF.

This clonotype has more than one count but fewer than ten. The V and J genes are TRBV9 and TRBJ2-7; weak D call: TRBD2 (6 bases). The length of the CDR3 is 15 residues. Trimming pared 3 bases from V and 2 bases from J, leaving 15 bases between. Germline values: CDR1 SGDLS, CDR2 YYNGEE. In DNA form, the CDR3 reads TGTGCCAGCAGCGAGGGTGGGGGGAGCACCTACGAGCAGTACTTC. Protein sequence: CASSEGGGSTYEQYF.

This chain uses TRBV2 with TRBJ2-1; the D call may be TRBD1 or TRBD2 (5 bases each). This CDR3 is 15 amino acids long. Trimming took 4 bases from V and 8 from J, leaving 18 bases between them. The germline V gene encodes CDR1 SNHLY and CDR2 FYNNEI. CDR3 nucleotide sequence: TGTGCCAGCAGTGTCGGGACGGACCCTGGGGATGAGCAGTTCTTC. It translates to CASSVGTDPGDEQFF.

Many counts were recorded for this clonotype. This sequence joins TRBV12-3 or TRBV12-4 and TRBJ2-7; D remains unclear. The CDR3 is 13 residues long. V lost 1 base and J lost 6, with 10 bases in between. Written as DNA, the CDR3 is TGTGCCAGCAGTTTAGGGGGATTTGGCGAGCAGTACTTC. Translated: CASSLGGFGEQYF.

This CDR3 reads CASSSLQGQQPQHF. Written as DNA, the CDR3 is TGTGCCAGCAGTTCTCTACAAGGGCAACAGCCCCAGCATTTT. The rearrangement uses TRBV12-3 or TRBV12-4 and TRBJ1-5; D remains unclear. The CDR3 consists of 14 residues. V was shortened by 4 bases and J by 7 bases, with 14 bases between the two germline ends.

The chain uses TRBV6-2 or TRBV6-3 and TRBJ1-5, with 10 bases matching TRBD1. The CDR3 is made up of 15 amino acids. The V gene end was trimmed by 5 bases and the J gene end by 3 bases; junction bases not matched to a gene: 4. Germline V lookup: CDR1 MNHEY, CDR2 SVGEGT. This CDR3 reads CASSRRQGANQPQHF. CDR3 DNA: TGTGCCAGCAGTCGGAGACAGGGGGCCAATCAGCCCCAGCATTTT.

This clonotype was picked up many times. The V call is TRBV4-2, the J call TRBJ1-2, with 7 bases aligning to TRBD1. Germline assignment: CDR1 LGHNA and CDR2 YNFKEQ. The CDR3 loop spans 15 amino acids. The ends lost 0 bases at V and 8 bases at J; junction bases unmatched: 9. CDR3 DNA sequence: TGTGCCAGCAGCCAAGATGGCAGGGGGATAGGAGGCTACACCTTC. Translating it yields CASSQDGRGIGGYTF.

Only a few counts were recorded for this clonotype. This rearrangement joins TRBV5-1 to TRBJ2-1; 7 positions match TRBD2. CDR1 is SGHRS, CDR2 YFSETQ, per germline. The CDR3 has 14 amino acids. The J segment lost 4 bases and the V segment lost 4 bases, leaving 5 bases of the junction unmatched. Written as DNA, the CDR3 is TGCGCCAGCAGCATGGGGGGGGAGTACAATGAGCAGTTCTTC. Translating gives CASSMGGEYNEQFF. Full variable domain (rest looked up from reference TRBV5-1 and TRBJ2-1): KAGVTQTPRYLIKTRGQQVTLSCSPISGHRSVSWYQQTPGQGLQFLFEYFSETQRNKGNFPGRFSGRQFSNSRSEMNVSTLELGDSALYLCASSMGGEYNEQFFGPGTRLTVL.

This clonotype turned up a few times. The chain is built from TRBV14 and TRBJ2-5; D is uncertain. CDR1 is SGHDN, CDR2 FVKESK, per germline. Trimming took off 4 bases at V and 0 bases at J, with 15 bases between the two ends. The CDR3 runs to 16 residues. The CDR3 protein is CASSRYTNNNQETQYF. In nucleotides, the CDR3 is TGTGCCAGCAGCCGATATACAAATAACAACCAAGAGACCCAGTACTTC.

This clonotype appeared a few times. The chain links TRBV12-3 or TRBV12-4 to TRBJ1-4; the D is unclear. This CDR3 region has 16 residues. With 2 bases removed from V and 8 bases from J, the gap between germline ends came to 18 bases. The CDR3 nucleotides are TGTGCCAGCAGTTTACTGCAGTTAGGGAGAGGAGAAAAACTGTTTTTT. Residues: CASSLLQLGRGEKLFF.

The rearrangement links TRBV2 to TRBJ2-6, with D possibly matching TRBD1 (5 bases). CDR1 and CDR2 from the germline V gene are SNHLY and FYNNEI. Trimming took off 2 bases at V and 7 bases at J, with 12 bases between the two ends. The CDR3 is made up of 15 amino acids. The CDR3 nucleotides are TGTGCCAGCAGTGAATCGCAGGGATTTGCCAACGTCCTGACTTTC. The encoded protein is CASSESQGFANVLTF.

The V and J genes are TRBV6-2 or TRBV6-3 and TRBJ2-7; D gene unclear. Germline V lookup: CDR1 MNHEY, CDR2 SVGEGT. V was trimmed by 3 bases and J by 3 bases, leaving 12 bases between them. This CDR3 spans 14 amino acids. CDR3 nucleotides: TGTGCCAGCAGTTATGGGCGCACGTTCTACGAGCAGTACTTC. It is translated as CASSYGRTFYEQYF.

This clonotype was observed a few times. This chain links TRBV20-1 with TRBJ1-4; D not resolved. Germline CDR1 DFQATT, CDR2 SNEGSKA (reference sequence). V was trimmed by 3 bases and J by 7 bases, leaving 12 bases between them. CDR3 length: 13 amino acids. CDR3 DNA: TGCAGTGCTAGTGACGAGGAAAGTGAAAAACTGTTTTTT. Its translation: CSASDEESEKLFF.

This clonotype was found a few times. The CDR3 DNA sequence: TGCAGCGTTGGCAGGGTTACCTACAATGAGCAGTTCTTC. Protein sequence: CSVGRVTYNEQFF. The V call is TRBV29-1, the J call TRBJ2-1; TRBD1 might be the D (5 bases). Germline V gives CDR1 SQVTM, CDR2 ANQGSEA. The V and J ends lost 4 bases and 2 bases respectively, with 9 bases between them. The CDR3 spans 13 residues.

Only a few counts were recorded for this clonotype. This chain joins TRBV7-2 and TRBJ2-1; 9 bases are shared with TRBD1. The CDR3 covers 15 residues. Germline-derived CDR1 and CDR2 are SGHTA and FQGNSA. V shed 6 bases, J shed 1 base, and the junction held 4 bases outside the gene matches. Here the CDR3 reads CASRLDRGSYNEQFF. The CDR3 coding sequence is TGTGCCAGCAGACTAGACAGGGGGTCCTACAATGAGCAGTTCTTC.

The chain combines TRBV7-2 with TRBJ1-2; weak D call: TRBD1 (5 bases). The CDR3 has 16 residues. CDR1 and CDR2 from the germline V gene are SGHTA and FQGNSA. The germline V and J ends were trimmed by 1 base and 2 bases, with 14 bases remaining between them. The DNA of the CDR3 is TGTGCCAGCAGCTTAGACCAGGGACGGATGAACTATGGCTACACCTTC. Translated, it gives CASSLDQGRMNYGYTF.

This clonotype occurred a few times. This sequence joins TRBV28 and TRBJ2-2; unclear D gene. Trimming took off 3 bases at V and 6 bases at J, with 14 bases between the two ends. CDR1 MDHEN and CDR2 SYDVKM come from the germline V gene. This CDR3 is built from 15 residues. CDR3 DNA sequence: TGTGCCAGCAGTTTCGGGCTGCAGGCTGCCGGGGAGCTGTTTTTT. Its translation: CASSFGLQAAGELFF. Together with reference TRBV28 and TRBJ2-2, the CDR3 gives the full variable domain: DVKVTQSSRYLVKRTGEKVFLECVQDMDHENMFWYRQDPGLGLRLIYFSYDVKMKEKGDIPEGYSVSREKKERFSLILESASTNQTSMYLCASSFGLQAAGELFFGEGSRLTVL.

This clonotype appeared many times. This chain joins TRBV11-2 and TRBJ2-1; D gene unclear. This CDR3 region has 12 residues. Trimming removed 1 base from V and 9 bases from J, with 7 bases in between. Germline V gene lookup returns CDR1 SGHAT and CDR2 FQNNGV. Here the CDR3 DNA reads TGTGCCAGCAGCTTAGGGGGTTCTGAGCAGTTCTTC. Protein product: CASSLGGSEQFF.

This clonotype has only a few counts. This chain links TRBV20-1 with TRBJ2-3; TRBD2 is a possible D gene (5 bases). The CDR3 is made up of 13 amino acids. V was trimmed by 3 bases and J by 6 bases, leaving 13 bases between them. Per the germline V gene, CDR1 is DFQATT and CDR2 is SNEGSKA (reference sequence). This chain's CDR3 is CSASRGGRDTQYF. CDR3 sequence (DNA): TGCAGTGCTAGTAGAGGAGGCCGGGATACGCAGTATTTT.

This clonotype was observed a handful of times. This chain connects TRBV6-5 to TRBJ2-1; tentatively, D is TRBD2 (6 bases). The V end was cut by 2 bases, the J end by 7 bases, with 12 bases between. There are 14 residues in the CDR3. Germline values: CDR1 MNHEY, CDR2 SVGAGI. CDR3 nucleotide sequence: TGTGCCAGCAGTTACAGACTAGGAGATAATGAGCAGTTCTTC. Translated: CASSYRLGDNEQFF.

The chain has TRBV20-1 and TRBJ2-3; maybe TRBD2 (5 bases). CDR3 size: 14 residues. Germline CDR1 reads DFQATT; CDR2 reads SNEGSKA (reference sequence). V gave up 5 bases and J gave up 1 base, with 13 bases separating them. The CDR3 reads CSAQTGSRTDTQYF. The CDR3 DNA follows: TGCAGTGCTCAGACGGGGAGCCGCACAGATACGCAGTATTTT.

The chain links TRBV6-2 or TRBV6-3 to TRBJ2-3; maybe TRBD2 (5 bases). The V gene lost 7 bases and the J gene lost 3 bases, with 11 bases spanning the gap. In germline, CDR1 is MNHEY, CDR2 SVGEGT. CDR3 size: 13 residues. This CDR3 is CASTLSGTDTQYF. The CDR3 DNA sequence: TGTGCCAGCACGCTATCGGGGACAGATACGCAGTATTTT.

CDR3 region: CASIEGLAGGFHSGELFF. The CDR3 DNA reads TGTGCCAGCATCGAGGGACTAGCGGGAGGGTTCCACTCCGGGGAGCTGTTTTTT. J is TRBJ2-2 and V is TRBV7-8, with 16 nucleotides matching TRBD2. The CDR3 consists of 18 residues. The germline V gene encodes CDR1 SGHVS and CDR2 FQNEAQ. After removal of 7 bases from V and 6 bases from J, the junction contained 11 bases not matched to a gene.

The chain links TRBV21-1 to TRBJ2-5; no check of the table's D call, TRBD2, against the DNA was made. TRBV21-1 is deemed a pseudogene. The CDR3 loop spans 18 amino acids. CDR3 residues: CASSKKGGGGSEQETQYF. CDR3 nucleotide sequence: TGTGCCAGCAGCAAAAAAGGGGGAGGGGGGAGCGAACAAGAGACCCAGTACTTC.